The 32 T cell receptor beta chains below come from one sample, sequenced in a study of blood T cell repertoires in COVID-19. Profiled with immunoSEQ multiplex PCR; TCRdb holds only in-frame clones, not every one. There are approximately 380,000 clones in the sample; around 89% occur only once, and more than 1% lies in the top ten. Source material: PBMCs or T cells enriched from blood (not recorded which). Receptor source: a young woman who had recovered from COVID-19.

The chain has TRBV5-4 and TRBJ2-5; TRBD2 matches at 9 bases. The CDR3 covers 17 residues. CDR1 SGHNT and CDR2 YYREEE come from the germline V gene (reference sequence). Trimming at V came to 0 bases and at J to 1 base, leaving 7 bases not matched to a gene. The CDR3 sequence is CASSLGLAGRTQETQYF. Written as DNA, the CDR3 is TGTGCCAGCAGCTTGGGTCTAGCGGGAAGAACCCAAGAGACCCAGTACTTC.

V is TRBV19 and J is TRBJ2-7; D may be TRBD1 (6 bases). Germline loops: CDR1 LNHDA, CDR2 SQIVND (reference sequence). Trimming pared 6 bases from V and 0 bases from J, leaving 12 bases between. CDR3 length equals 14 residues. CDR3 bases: TGTGCCAGTAGCGGGACAACGAACTCCTACGAGCAGTACTTC. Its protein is CASSGTTNSYEQYF.

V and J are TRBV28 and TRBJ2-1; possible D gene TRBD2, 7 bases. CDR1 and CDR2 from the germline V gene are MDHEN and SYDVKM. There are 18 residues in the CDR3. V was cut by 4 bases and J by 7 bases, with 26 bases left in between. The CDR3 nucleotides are TGTGCCAGCAGTTATTTCGGTGGGGTGGCAGGGGAGGGAAATGAGCAGTTCTTC. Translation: CASSYFGGVAGEGNEQFF.

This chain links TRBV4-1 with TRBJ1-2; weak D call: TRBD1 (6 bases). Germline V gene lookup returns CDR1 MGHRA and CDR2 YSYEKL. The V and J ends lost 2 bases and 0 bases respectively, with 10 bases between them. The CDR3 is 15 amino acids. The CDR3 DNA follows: TGCGCCAGCAGCCAACCCTCAGGGGCTAACTATGGCTACACCTTC. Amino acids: CASSQPSGANYGYTF.

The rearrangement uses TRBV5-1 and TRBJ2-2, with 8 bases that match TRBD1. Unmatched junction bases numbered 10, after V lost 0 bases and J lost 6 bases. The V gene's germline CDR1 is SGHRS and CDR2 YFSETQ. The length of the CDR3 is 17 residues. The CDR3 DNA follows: TGCGCCAGCAGCTTGGAAGGACAGGGTGTTGTCGCCGGGGAGCTGTTTTTT. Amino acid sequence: CASSLEGQGVVAGELFF.

The CDR3 DNA reads TGTGCCAGCAGGGACAGTAATTACAATGAGCAGTTCTTC. It specifies CASRDSNYNEQFF. The rearrangement links TRBV12-3 or TRBV12-4 to TRBJ2-1, with D maybe TRBD1 (6 bases). This CDR3 has 13 residues. V was pared by 6 bases and J by 4 bases, with 10 bases between.

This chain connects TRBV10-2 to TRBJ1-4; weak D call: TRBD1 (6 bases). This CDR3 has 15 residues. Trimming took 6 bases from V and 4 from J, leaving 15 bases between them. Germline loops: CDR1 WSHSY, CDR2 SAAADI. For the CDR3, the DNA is TGCGCCAGCAGCAGGGGCCAAACGATTAATGAAAAACTGTTTTTT. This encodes CASSRGQTINEKLFF.

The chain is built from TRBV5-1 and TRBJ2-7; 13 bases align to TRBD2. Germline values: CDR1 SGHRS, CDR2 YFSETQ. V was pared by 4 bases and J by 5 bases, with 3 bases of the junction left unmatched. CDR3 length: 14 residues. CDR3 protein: CASSPGLAGHEQYF. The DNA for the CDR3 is TGCGCCAGCAGCCCGGGACTAGCGGGGCACGAGCAGTACTTC.

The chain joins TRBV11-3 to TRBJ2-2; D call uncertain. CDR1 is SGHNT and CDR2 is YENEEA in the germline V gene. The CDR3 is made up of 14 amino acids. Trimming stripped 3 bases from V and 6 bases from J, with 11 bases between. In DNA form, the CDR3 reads TGTGCCAGCAGCTTCTCCCTACTATCCGGGGAGCTGTTTTTT. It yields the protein CASSFSLLSGELFF.

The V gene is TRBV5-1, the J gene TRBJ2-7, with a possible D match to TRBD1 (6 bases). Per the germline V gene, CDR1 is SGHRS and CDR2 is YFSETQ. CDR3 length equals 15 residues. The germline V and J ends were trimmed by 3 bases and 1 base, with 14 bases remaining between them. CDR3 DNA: TGCGCCAGCAGCTCCTCCTGGGACAAATCCTACGAGCAGTACTTC. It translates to CASSSSWDKSYEQYF.

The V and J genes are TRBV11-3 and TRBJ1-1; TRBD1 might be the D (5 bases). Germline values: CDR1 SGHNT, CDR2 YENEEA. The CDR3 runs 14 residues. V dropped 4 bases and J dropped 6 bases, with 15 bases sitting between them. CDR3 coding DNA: TGTGCCAGCAGCTGGAGGGGTGGGGACTCTGAAGCTTTCTTT. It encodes CASSWRGGDSEAFF.

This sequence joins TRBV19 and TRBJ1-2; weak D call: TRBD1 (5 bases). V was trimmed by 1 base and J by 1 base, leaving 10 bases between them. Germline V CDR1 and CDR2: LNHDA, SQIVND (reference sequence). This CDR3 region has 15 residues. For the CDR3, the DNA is TGTGCCAGTAGTATAGCCGCACAGGTTAACTATGGCTACACCTTC. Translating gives CASSIAAQVNYGYTF.

The CDR3: CATSQRKRGSYNEQFF. The CDR3 coding sequence is TGTGCCACCAGTCAGAGGAAACGCGGCTCCTACAATGAGCAGTTCTTC. This chain uses TRBV24-1 with TRBJ2-1; no definite D call. The V gene's germline CDR1 is KGHDR and CDR2 SFDVKD. V dropped 6 bases and J dropped 0 bases, with 14 bases sitting between them. This CDR3 region has 16 residues.

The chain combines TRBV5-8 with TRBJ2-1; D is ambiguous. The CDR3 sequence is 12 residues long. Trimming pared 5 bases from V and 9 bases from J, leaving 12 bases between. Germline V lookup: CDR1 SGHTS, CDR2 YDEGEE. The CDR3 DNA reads TGTGCCAGCAGTCCCAGTGTTCCTGAGCAGTTCTTC. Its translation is CASSPSVPEQFF. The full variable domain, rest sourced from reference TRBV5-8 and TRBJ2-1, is EAGVTQSPTHLIKTRGQQATLRCSPISGHTSVYWYQQALGLGLQFLLWYDEGEERNRGNFPPRFSGRQFPNYSSELNVNALELEDSALYLCASSPSVPEQFFGPGTRLTVL.

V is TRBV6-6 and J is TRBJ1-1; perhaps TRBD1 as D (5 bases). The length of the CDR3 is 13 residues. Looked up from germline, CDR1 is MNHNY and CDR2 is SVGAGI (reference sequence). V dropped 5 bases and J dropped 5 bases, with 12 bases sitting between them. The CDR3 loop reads CASSPSGGTEAFF. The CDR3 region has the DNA TGTGCCAGCAGTCCCTCCGGGGGGACTGAAGCTTTCTTT.

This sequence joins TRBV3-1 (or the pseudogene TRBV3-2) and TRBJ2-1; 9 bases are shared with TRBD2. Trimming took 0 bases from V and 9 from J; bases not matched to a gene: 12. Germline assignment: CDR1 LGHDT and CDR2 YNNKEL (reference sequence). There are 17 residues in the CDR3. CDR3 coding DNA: TGTGCCAGCAGCCAAGAGATGGCGGGGGGGCTAAGGAGTGAGCAGTTCTTC. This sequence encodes CASSQEMAGGLRSEQFF.

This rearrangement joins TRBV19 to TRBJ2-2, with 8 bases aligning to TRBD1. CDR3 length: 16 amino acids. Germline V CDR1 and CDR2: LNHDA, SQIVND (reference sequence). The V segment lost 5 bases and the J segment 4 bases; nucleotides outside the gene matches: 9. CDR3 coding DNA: TGTGCCAGTAGTCCAAGACAGGGGTGGGGCACCGGGGAGCTGTTTTTT. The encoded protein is CASSPRQGWGTGELFF.

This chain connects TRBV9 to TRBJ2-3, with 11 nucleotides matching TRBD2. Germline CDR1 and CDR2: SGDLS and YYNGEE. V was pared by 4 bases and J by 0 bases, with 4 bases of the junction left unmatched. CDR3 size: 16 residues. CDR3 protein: CASSSRLAGSTDTQYF. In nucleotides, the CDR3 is TGTGCCAGCAGCTCTCGACTAGCGGGAAGCACAGATACGCAGTATTTT.

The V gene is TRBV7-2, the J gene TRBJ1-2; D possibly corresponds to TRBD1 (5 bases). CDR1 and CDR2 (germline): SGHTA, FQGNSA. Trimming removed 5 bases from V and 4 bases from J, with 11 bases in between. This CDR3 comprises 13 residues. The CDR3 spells CASSRQTSYGYTF. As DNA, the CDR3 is TGTGCCAGCAGCCGACAGACAAGCTATGGCTACACCTTC.

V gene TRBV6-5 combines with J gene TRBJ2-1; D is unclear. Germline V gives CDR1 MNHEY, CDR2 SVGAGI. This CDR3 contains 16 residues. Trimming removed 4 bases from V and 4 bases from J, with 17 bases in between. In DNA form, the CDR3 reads TGTGCCAGCAGTTCAGGTTTGACCTCGTATTACAATGAGCAGTTCTTC. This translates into CASSSGLTSYYNEQFF.

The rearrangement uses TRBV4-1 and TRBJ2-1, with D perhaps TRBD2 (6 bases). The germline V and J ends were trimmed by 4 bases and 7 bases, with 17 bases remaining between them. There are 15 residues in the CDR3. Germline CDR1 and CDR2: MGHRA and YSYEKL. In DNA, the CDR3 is TGCGCCAGCAGCCCACGAGGAGGGCTTAGGAATGAGCAGTTCTTC. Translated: CASSPRGGLRNEQFF.

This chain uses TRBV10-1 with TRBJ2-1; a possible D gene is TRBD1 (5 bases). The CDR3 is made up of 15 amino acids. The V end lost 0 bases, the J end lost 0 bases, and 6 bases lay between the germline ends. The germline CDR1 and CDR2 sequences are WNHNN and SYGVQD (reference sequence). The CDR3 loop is CASSESGVSYNEQFF. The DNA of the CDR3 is TGCGCCAGCAGTGAGTCAGGGGTCTCCTACAATGAGCAGTTCTTC.

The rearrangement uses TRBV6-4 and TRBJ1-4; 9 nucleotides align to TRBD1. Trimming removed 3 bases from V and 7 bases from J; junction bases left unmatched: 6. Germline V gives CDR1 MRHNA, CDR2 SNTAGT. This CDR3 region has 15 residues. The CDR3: CASSERTGVSEKLFF. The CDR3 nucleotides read TGTGCCAGCAGTGAACGGACAGGGGTCAGTGAAAAACTGTTTTTT.

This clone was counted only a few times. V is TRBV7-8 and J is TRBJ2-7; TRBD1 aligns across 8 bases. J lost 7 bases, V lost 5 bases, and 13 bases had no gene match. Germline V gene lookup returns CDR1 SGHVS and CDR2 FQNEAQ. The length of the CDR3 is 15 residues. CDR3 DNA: TGTGCCAGCAGCCCGTACACGGACAGGGCGGGGGAGCAGTACTTC. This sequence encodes CASSPYTDRAGEQYF.

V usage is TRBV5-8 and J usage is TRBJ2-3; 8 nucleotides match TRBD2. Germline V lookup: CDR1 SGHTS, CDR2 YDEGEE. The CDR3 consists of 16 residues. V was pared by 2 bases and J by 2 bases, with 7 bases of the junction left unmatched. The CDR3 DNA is TGTGCCAGCAGCTTTTCAGCGGGGGCGAACACAGATACGCAGTATTTT. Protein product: CASSFSAGANTDTQYF. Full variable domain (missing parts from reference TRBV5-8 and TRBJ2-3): EAGVTQSPTHLIKTRGQQATLRCSPISGHTSVYWYQQALGLGLQFLLWYDEGEERNRGNFPPRFSGRQFPNYSSELNVNALELEDSALYLCASSFSAGANTDTQYFGPGTRLTVL.

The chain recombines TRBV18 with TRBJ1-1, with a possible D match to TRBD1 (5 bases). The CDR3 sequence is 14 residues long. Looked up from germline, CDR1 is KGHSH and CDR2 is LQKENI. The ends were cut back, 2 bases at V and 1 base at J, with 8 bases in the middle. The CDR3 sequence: CASSPATGNTEAFF. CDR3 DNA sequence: TGTGCCAGCTCACCAGCCACAGGGAACACTGAAGCTTTCTTT.

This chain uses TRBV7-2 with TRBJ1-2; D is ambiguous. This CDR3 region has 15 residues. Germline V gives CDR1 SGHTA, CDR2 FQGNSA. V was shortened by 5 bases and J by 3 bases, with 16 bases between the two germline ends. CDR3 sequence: CASSAGSQKDYGYTF. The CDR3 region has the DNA TGTGCCAGCAGCGCCGGGTCTCAAAAAGACTATGGCTACACCTTC.

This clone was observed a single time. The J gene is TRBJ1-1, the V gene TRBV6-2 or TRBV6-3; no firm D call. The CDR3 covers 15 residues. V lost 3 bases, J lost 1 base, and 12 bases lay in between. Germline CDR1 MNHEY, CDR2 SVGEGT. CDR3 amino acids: CASSYVLRGNTEAFF. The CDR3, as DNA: TGTGCCAGCAGTTATGTTCTCCGAGGGAACACTGAAGCTTTCTTT.

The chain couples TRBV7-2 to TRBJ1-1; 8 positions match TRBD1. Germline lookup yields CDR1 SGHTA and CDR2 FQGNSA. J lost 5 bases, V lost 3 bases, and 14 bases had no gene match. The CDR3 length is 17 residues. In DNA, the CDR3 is TGTGCCAGCAGCTTGCGGGACAGGAACTACAGATGGACTGAAGCTTTCTTT. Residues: CASSLRDRNYRWTEAFF.

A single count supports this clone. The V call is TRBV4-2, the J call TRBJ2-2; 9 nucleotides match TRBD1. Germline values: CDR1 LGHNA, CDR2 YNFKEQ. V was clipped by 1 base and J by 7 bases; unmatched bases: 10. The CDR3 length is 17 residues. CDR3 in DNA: TGTGCCAGCAGCCAAGTTGGAGGACAGGGGTATGTCGGGGAGCTGTTTTTT. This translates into CASSQVGGQGYVGELFF.

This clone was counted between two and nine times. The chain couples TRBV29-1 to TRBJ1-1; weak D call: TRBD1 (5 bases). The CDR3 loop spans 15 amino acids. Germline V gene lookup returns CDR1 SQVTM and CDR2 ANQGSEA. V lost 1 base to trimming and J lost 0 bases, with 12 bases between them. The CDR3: CSVEGSVRVNTEAFF. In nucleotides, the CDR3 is TGCAGCGTTGAAGGGAGTGTCAGGGTGAACACTGAAGCTTTCTTT.

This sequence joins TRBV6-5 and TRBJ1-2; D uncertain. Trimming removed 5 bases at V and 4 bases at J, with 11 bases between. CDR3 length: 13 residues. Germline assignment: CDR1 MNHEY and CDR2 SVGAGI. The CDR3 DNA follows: TGTGCCAGCAGTAGAAAGTCGGGCTATGGCTACACCTTC. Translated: CASSRKSGYGYTF.